This T cell receptor beta chain stems from a study of CD8+ T cells in alopecia areata. Study overall: Severity of treated patients was scored by affected scalp percentage.

Sample treatment: oral pan-JAK inhibitor, 5-10 mg twice daily. It was from alopecia areata patients that lesional scalp punch biopsies and peripheral blood were collected. Study outcomes and limitations: Resident alphabeta T cells of normal skin are also sequenced in scalp samples.

Following extraction, RNA underwent reverse transcription to cDNA, which served as the sequencing template. Measured with immunoSEQ multiplex PCR; TCRdb has only the in-frame clones, and not every one. The table shows about 260,000 clones, with around 64% occurring only once. There are a few counts of this clone. Its target is not known. Germline V gene sequence: CDR1 LGHNA, CDR2 YNFKEQ. The CDR3 is 13 amino acids. The V gene lost 0 bases and the J gene lost 0 bases, with 3 bases spanning the gap. This chain uses TRBV4-2 with TRBJ2-7; D remains unclear. The receptor was isolated from a human donor with alopecia areata. Material: CD4+ T cells sorted from blood, obtained at week 52, from a patient treated with tofacitinib. CDR3 amino acids: CASSQESSYEQYF. CDR3 DNA: TGTGCCAGCAGCCAAGAGAGCTCCTACGAGCAGTACTTC.